This T cell receptor beta chain derives from a study of blood T cell repertoires in COVID-19. Study context: The United States, Italy and Spain provided the acute and convalescent COVID-19 samples. From T cells, B-cell-depleted T cells, or PBMCs came the material, which was cDNA or gDNA.

In the original analysis: Amplification with reference gene primers provided the estimates of nucleated cell counts. Sequencing used immunoSEQ multiplex PCR; TCRdb keeps in-frame clones, though not all of them. V and J calls and clone size follow that table, whereas D and trimming were derived from the DNA. Of about 90,000 clones detected, about 88% appear once; the ten largest clones hold 1.2%. The CDR3 spans 16 residues. J was trimmed by 1 base and V by 5 bases; bases with no gene match: 5. Germline loops: CDR1 SGHVS, CDR2 FQNEAQ. The TCR originated in a man older than 75 with active or convalescent COVID-19. The V gene is TRBV7-8, the J gene TRBJ2-7, with 13 bases identical to TRBD2. What was sequenced was peripheral blood. The CDR3 coding sequence is TGTGCCAGCAGCCTACGGACTAGCGGGAGTTCCTACGAGCAGTACTTC. Protein: CASSLRTSGSSYEQYF.